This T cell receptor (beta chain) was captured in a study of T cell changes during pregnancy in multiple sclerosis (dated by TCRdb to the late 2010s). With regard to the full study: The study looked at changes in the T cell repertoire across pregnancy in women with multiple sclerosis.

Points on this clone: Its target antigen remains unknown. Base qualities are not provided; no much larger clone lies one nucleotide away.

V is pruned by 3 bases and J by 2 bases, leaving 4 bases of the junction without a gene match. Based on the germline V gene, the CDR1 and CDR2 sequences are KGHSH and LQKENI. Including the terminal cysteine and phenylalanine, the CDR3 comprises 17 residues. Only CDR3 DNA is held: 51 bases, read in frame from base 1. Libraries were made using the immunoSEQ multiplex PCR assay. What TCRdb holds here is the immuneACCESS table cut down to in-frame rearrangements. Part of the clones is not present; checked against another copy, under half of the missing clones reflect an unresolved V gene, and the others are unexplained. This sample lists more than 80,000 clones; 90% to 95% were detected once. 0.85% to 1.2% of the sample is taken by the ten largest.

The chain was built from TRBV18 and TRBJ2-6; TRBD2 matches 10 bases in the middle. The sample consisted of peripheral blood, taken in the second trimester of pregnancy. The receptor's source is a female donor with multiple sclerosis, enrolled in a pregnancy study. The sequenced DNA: TGTGCCAGCTCACCCTCTAGCGGGAGACCTGGGGCCAACGTCCTGACTTTC. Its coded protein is CASSPSSGRPGANVLTF.